This TCR beta chain came from a study of PD-1 blockade in classical Hodgkin lymphoma. Time point described: cycle 4 day 1 (C4D1), after 5 to 7 weeks of nivolumab. All patients experienced relapse after autologous stem cell transplantation, and brentuximab vedotin exposure was variable. The CDR3 has 14 residues. V gave up 3 bases and J gave up 3 bases; unmatched junction bases: 4. The germline CDR1 and CDR2 sequences are SQVTM and ANQGSEA. The method was immunoSEQ multiplex PCR; TCRdb's version includes in-frame clones alone and lacks a portion of them. The sample shows 90,000 to 110,000 clones, approximately 90% of them seen only once.

The chain joins TRBV29-1 to TRBJ2-7; TRBD1 aligns across 11 bases. The sequences come from peripheral blood mononuclear cells (PBMCs), collected before the fourth cycle of nivolumab. The receptor's source is a human donor with classical Hodgkin lymphoma. The CDR3: CSVDTGTGGYEQYF. The CDR3 DNA reads as TGCAGCGTTGATACGGGGACAGGGGGCTACGAGCAGTACTTC.